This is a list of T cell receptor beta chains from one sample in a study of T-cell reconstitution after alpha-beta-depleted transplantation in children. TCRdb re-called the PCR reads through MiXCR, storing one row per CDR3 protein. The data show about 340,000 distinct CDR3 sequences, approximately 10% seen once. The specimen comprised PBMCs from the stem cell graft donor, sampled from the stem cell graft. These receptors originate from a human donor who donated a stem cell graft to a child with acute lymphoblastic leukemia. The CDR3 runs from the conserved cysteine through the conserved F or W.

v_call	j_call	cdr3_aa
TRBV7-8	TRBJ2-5	CASSHRARQETQYF
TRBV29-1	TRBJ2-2	CSVSWTSGNTGELFF
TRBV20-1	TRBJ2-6	CSASGSLLSGANVLTF
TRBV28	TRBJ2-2	CASSFVGNTGELFF
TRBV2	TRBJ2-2	CASSVGVLNTGELFF
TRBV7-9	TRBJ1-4	CASSLGGEPTVEKLFF
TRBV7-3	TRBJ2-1	CASSLTGLAHEQFF
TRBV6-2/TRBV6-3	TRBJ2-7	CASSRQGNYEQYF
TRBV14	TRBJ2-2	CASSHLAGNTGELFF
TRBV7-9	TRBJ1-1	CASTSGGDTEAFF
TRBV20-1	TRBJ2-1	CSASGLAGGSYNEQFF
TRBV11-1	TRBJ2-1	CASSLGVGLAGPRGFFDEQFF
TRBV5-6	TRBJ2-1	CASSLVEDTYNEQFF
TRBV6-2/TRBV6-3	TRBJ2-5	CASSYQGRYQETQYF
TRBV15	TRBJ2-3	CATSTGLAGTDTQYF
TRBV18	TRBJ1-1	CASSPRGPMNTEAFF
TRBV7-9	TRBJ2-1	CASSFARVAYNEQFF
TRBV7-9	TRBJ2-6	CASSLSWESGANVLTF
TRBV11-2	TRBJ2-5	CASSRRLRRGQETQYF
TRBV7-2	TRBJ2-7	CASSPRLVRNEQYF
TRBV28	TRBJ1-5	CASSPPARASWGNQPQHF
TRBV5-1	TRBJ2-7	CASSLGLGGGSYEQYF
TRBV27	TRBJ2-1	CASSLGGPRLAGGELEQFF
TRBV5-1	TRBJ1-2	CASSWDLDGYTF
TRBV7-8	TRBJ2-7	CASSRDRVYEQYF
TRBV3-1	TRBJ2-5	CASSQVRGQIRETQYF
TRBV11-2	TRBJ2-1	CASSPYSKTGRNTYNEQFF
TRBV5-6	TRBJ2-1	CASSLVGLAVNEQFF
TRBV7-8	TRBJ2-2	CASNPSRSGELFF
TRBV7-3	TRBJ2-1	CASSPGMGHNEQFF
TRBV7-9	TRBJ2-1	CASSSSGTGAYNEQFF
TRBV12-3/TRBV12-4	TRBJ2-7	CASSLALTYEQYF
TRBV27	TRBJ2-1	CASSFPGPNEQFF
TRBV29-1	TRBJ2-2	CGASVTGAGGELFF
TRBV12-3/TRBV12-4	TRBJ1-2	CASSFRGRVNGYTF
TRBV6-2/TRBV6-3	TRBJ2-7	CASSTRTGSSYEQYF
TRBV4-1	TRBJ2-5	CASSQDPLAEETQYF
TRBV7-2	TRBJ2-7	CASSSTLVGRGEQYF
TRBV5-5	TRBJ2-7	CASSLGIGSYEQYF
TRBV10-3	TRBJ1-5	CAISPAGGSNQPQHF
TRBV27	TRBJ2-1	CASHKHIAASSYNEQFF
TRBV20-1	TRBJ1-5	CSAWRTGAQPQHF
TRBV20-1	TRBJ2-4	CSAWITGAKNIQYF
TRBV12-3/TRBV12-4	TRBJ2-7	CASSPGTGVGPEQYF
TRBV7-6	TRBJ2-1	CASSPAWRTKAIPYNEQFF
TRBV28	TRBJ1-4	CASSDGSLVIPPRATNEKLFF
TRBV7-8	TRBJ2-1	CASSFLGGGPIDEQFF
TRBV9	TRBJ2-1	CASSVSLNNEQFF
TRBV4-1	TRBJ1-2	CASSQARGATGSANYGYTF
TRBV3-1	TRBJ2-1	CASSSYDRGLLNEQFF
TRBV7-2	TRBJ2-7	CASSSRTSGSVYEQYF
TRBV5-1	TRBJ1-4	CASSLARRNEKLFF
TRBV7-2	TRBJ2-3	CASSSVAGGRTDTQYF
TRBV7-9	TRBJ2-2	CASSLGGLENTGELFF
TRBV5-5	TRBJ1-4	CASSVTVNEKLFF
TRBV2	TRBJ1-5	CASSEDLVLVVPAGYSNQPQHF
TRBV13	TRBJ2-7	CASSVDRLYEQYF
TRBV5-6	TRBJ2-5	CASSLRTSPQREETQYF
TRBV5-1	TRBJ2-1	CASSLASGGADNEQFF
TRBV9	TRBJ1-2	CASSATGGHGYTF